This TCR beta chain is from a study of blood T cell repertoires in COVID-19. Produced via immunoSEQ multiplex PCR; TCRdb's table is partial and in-frame only. The sample gives roughly 210,000 clones, around four fifths of which show up once; 10% to 13% is in the top ten. Trimming cost V 0 bases and J 3 bases, with 14 bases left between them. The CDR3 consists of 16 residues. Germline assignment: CDR1 SGHRS and CDR2 YFSETQ. The chain carries TRBV5-1 and TRBJ2-3; no firm D call. The source material was peripheral blood. The sequence came from a woman older than 75 with COVID-19, enrolled during active disease. CDR3 sequence reads: CASSLGASIITDTQYF. The CDR3 DNA follows: TGCGCCAGCAGCTTGGGGGCCAGCATTATAACAGATACGCAGTATTTT.